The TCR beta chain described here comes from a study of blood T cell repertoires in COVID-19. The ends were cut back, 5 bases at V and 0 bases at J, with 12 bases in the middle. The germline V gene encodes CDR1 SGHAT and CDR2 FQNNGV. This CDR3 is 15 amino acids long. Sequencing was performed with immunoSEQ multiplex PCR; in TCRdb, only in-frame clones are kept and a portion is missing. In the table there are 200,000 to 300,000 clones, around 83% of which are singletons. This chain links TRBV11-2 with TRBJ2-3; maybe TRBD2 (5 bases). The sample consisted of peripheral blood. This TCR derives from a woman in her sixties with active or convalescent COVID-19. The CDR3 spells CASSLGGWSTDTQYF. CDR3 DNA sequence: TGTGCCAGCAGCCTCGGCGGGTGGAGCACAGATACGCAGTATTTT.